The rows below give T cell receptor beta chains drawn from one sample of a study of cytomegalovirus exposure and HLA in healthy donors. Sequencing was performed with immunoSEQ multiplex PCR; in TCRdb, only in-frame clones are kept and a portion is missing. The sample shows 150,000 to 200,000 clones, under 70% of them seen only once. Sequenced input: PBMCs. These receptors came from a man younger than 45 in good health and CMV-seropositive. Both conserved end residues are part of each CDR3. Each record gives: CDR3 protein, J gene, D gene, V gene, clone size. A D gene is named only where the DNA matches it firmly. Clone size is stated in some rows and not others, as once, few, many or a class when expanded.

CDR3aa: CASSEAPTGGYTF
j_gene: TRBJ1-2
d_gene: .
v_gene: TRBV9
abundance: .

CDR3aa: CASSWGGKNTEAFF
j_gene: TRBJ1-1
d_gene: .
v_gene: TRBV5-8
abundance: .

CDR3aa: CASSARDLVTDTQYF
j_gene: TRBJ2-3
d_gene: .
v_gene: TRBV9
abundance: .

CDR3aa: CASSLELEAFF
j_gene: TRBJ1-1
d_gene: .
v_gene: TRBV7-9
abundance: .

CDR3aa: CASSYIEGQPQHF
j_gene: TRBJ1-5
d_gene: .
v_gene: TRBV6-6
abundance: .

CDR3aa: CASSHGQGSGVPTEAFF
j_gene: TRBJ1-1
d_gene: TRBD1
v_gene: TRBV5-1
abundance: .

CDR3aa: CAISESQGGENKGYTF
j_gene: TRBJ1-2
d_gene: .
v_gene: TRBV10-3
abundance: .

CDR3aa: CASTLKGGTKAFF
j_gene: TRBJ1-1
d_gene: .
v_gene: TRBV6-1
abundance: few

CDR3aa: CASSLSVAPQPQHF
j_gene: TRBJ1-5
d_gene: .
v_gene: TRBV28
abundance: .

CDR3aa: CASSSPGDSGANVLTF
j_gene: TRBJ2-6
d_gene: .
v_gene: TRBV28
abundance: .

CDR3aa: CASSVRRVPNTEAFF
j_gene: TRBJ1-1
d_gene: .
v_gene: TRBV7-8
abundance: .

CDR3aa: CASSEIHLSDGRNTIYF
j_gene: TRBJ1-3
d_gene: .
v_gene: TRBV6-1
abundance: once

CDR3aa: CASSLQGVPADKNIQYF
j_gene: TRBJ2-4
d_gene: TRBD1
v_gene: TRBV7-9
abundance: few

CDR3aa: CASSFIDSDTEAFF
j_gene: TRBJ1-1
d_gene: .
v_gene: TRBV7-8
abundance: .

CDR3aa: CASSLVSQGPAFF
j_gene: TRBJ1-1
d_gene: .
v_gene: TRBV11-3
abundance: .

CDR3aa: CASSRTVISSYEQYF
j_gene: TRBJ2-7
d_gene: .
v_gene: TRBV5-4
abundance: .

CDR3aa: CASSLTWSEQFF
j_gene: TRBJ2-1
d_gene: .
v_gene: TRBV7-3
abundance: .

CDR3aa: CASSLFLGATYEQYF
j_gene: TRBJ2-7
d_gene: .
v_gene: TRBV27
abundance: .

CDR3aa: CASSFTSPNEQFF
j_gene: TRBJ2-1
d_gene: .
v_gene: TRBV5-6
abundance: few

CDR3aa: CASSPGTGQETQYF
j_gene: TRBJ2-5
d_gene: TRBD1
v_gene: TRBV28
abundance: .

CDR3aa: CASSYQTGGSYTF
j_gene: TRBJ1-2
d_gene: TRBD1
v_gene: TRBV6-5
abundance: .

CDR3aa: CASSSGTYNYEQYF
j_gene: TRBJ2-7
d_gene: .
v_gene: TRBV11-2
abundance: few

CDR3aa: CSVEEGLAGANEQFF
j_gene: TRBJ2-1
d_gene: TRBD2
v_gene: TRBV29-1
abundance: .

CDR3aa: CASSIRGDDEQYF
j_gene: TRBJ2-7
d_gene: TRBD2
v_gene: TRBV19
abundance: .

CDR3aa: CAWSVQSGSPKYF
j_gene: TRBJ2-7
d_gene: .
v_gene: TRBV30
abundance: few

CDR3aa: CASSSTGNTIYF
j_gene: TRBJ1-3
d_gene: .
v_gene: TRBV11-2
abundance: .

CDR3aa: CASWGVRNEQFF
j_gene: TRBJ2-1
d_gene: .
v_gene: TRBV19
abundance: .

CDR3aa: CASSRSGLAGETGELFF
j_gene: TRBJ2-2
d_gene: TRBD2
v_gene: TRBV9
abundance: .

CDR3aa: CASSLPSGPVDEQFF
j_gene: TRBJ2-1
d_gene: .
v_gene: TRBV27
abundance: .

CDR3aa: CASTPGPRDRWYF
j_gene: TRBJ2-5
d_gene: TRBD1
v_gene: TRBV7-9
abundance: .

CDR3aa: CASSGGQSTGELFF
j_gene: TRBJ2-2
d_gene: TRBD1
v_gene: TRBV5-1
abundance: .

CDR3aa: CASSKDRGSSGYTF
j_gene: TRBJ1-2
d_gene: TRBD1
v_gene: TRBV27
abundance: .

CDR3aa: CASSIAGLTYEQYF
j_gene: .
d_gene: TRBD2
v_gene: TRBV7-8
abundance: .

CDR3aa: CASSFSGGEKLFF
j_gene: TRBJ1-4
d_gene: TRBD1
v_gene: TRBV7-9
abundance: .

CDR3aa: CASSTGGTGGTEAFF
j_gene: TRBJ1-1
d_gene: TRBD1
v_gene: TRBV5-4
abundance: once

CDR3aa: CASSQNRVSSYNEQFF
j_gene: TRBJ2-1
d_gene: .
v_gene: TRBV13
abundance: .

CDR3aa: CASTSGSVGSYEQYF
j_gene: TRBJ2-7
d_gene: .
v_gene: TRBV6-1
abundance: .

CDR3aa: CAISDRGSQRPQHF
j_gene: TRBJ1-5
d_gene: TRBD1
v_gene: TRBV10-3
abundance: few

CDR3aa: CASSLAGGSYEQYF
j_gene: TRBJ2-7
d_gene: TRBD2
v_gene: TRBV7-3
abundance: few

CDR3aa: CASSLRGSGYTF
j_gene: TRBJ1-2
d_gene: .
v_gene: TRBV5-8
abundance: .

CDR3aa: CASSLSTGNYGYTF
j_gene: TRBJ1-2
d_gene: .
v_gene: TRBV7-9
abundance: few

CDR3aa: CASSGSRGLNYGYTF
j_gene: TRBJ1-2
d_gene: .
v_gene: TRBV27
abundance: .

CDR3aa: CASSAKDREQYF
j_gene: TRBJ2-7
d_gene: TRBD1
v_gene: TRBV13
abundance: .

CDR3aa: CAWHPGGYRGPYEQYF
j_gene: .
d_gene: .
v_gene: TRBV30
abundance: .

CDR3aa: CASSIRGALDTQYF
j_gene: TRBJ2-3
d_gene: .
v_gene: TRBV19
abundance: .

CDR3aa: CASSGGTDYGYTF
j_gene: TRBJ1-2
d_gene: .
v_gene: TRBV28
abundance: .

CDR3aa: CASSLQREVGETQYF
j_gene: TRBJ2-5
d_gene: TRBD2
v_gene: TRBV7-2
abundance: .

CDR3aa: CASSLEGLAGVNEQFF
j_gene: TRBJ2-1
d_gene: TRBD2
v_gene: TRBV7-8
abundance: .

CDR3aa: CAISEADTINEQFF
j_gene: TRBJ2-1
d_gene: .
v_gene: TRBV10-3
abundance: .